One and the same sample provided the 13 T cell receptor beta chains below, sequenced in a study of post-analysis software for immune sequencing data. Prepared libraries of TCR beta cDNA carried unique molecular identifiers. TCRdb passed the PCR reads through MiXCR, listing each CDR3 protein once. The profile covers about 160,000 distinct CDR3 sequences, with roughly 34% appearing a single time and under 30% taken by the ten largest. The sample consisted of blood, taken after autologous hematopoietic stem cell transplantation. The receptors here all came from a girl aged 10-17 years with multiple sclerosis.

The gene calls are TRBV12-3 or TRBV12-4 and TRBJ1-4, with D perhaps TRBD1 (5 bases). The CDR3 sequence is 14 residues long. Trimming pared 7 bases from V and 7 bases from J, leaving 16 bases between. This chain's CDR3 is CASTLTGEVEKLFF. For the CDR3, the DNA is TGTGCCAGCACCCTGACGGGGGAAGTTGAAAAACTGTTTTTT.

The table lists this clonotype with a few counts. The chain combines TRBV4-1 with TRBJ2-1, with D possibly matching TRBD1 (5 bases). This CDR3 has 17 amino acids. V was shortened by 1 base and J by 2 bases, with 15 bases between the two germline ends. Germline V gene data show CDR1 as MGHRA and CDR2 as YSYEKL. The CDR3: CASSQAPTDTTYNEQFF. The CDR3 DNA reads TGCGCCAGCAGCCAAGCACCCACGGACACCACCTACAATGAGCAGTTCTTC.

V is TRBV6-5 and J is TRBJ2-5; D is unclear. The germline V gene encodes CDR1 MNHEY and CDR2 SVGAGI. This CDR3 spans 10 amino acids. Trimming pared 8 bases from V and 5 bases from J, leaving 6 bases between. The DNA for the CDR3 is TGTGCCAGCGCCCACGAGACCCAGTACTTC. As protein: CASAHETQYF.

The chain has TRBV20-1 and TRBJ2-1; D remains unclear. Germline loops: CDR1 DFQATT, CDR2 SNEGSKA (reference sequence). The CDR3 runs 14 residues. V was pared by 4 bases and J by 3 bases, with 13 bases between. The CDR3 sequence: CSAIFGRRYNEQFF. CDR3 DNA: TGCAGTGCTATATTTGGTCGGCGCTACAATGAGCAGTTCTTC.

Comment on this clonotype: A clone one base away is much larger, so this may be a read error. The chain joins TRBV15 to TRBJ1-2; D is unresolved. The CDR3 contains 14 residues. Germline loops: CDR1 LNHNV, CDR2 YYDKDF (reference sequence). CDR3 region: CATNRDLTAYGYTF. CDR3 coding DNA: TGTGCCACCAACAGAGACCTAACGGCGTATGGCTACACCTTC.

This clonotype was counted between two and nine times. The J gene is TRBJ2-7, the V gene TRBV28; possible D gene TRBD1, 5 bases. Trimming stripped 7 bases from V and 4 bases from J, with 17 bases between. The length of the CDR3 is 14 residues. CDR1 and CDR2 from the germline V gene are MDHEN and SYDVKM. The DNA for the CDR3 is TGTGCCAGCACCCCGCGGTCAGGGTTTTACGAGCAGTACTTC. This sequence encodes CASTPRSGFYEQYF.

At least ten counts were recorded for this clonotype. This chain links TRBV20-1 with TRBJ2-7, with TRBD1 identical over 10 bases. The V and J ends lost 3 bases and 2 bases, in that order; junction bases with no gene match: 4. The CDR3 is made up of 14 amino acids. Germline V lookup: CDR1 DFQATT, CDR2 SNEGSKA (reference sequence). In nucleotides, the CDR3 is TGCAGTGCTAGCAGACAGGGGGCAGCCTACGAGCAGTACTTC. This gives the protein CSASRQGAAYEQYF.

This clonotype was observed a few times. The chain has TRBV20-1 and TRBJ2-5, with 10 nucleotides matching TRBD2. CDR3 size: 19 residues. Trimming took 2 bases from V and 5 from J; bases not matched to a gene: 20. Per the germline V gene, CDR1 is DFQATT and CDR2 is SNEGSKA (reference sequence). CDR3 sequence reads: CSARQIAGGRMGQGETQYF. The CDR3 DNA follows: TGCAGTGCTAGACAAATAGCGGGAGGTCGGATGGGTCAGGGGGAGACCCAGTACTTC.

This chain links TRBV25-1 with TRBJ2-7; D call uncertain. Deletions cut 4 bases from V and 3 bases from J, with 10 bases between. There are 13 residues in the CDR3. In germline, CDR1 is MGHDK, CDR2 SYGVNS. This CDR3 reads CASSAGPRYEQYF. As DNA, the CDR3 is TGTGCCAGCAGTGCCGGACCGCGCTACGAGCAGTACTTC.

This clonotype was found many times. CDR3 protein: CASSAFSRMPHSNEQFF. The CDR3 DNA follows: TGTGCCAGCAGTGCCTTTAGTAGGATGCCCCATTCCAATGAGCAGTTCTTC. J is TRBJ2-1 and V is TRBV6-1; D not resolved. CDR3 length: 17 amino acids. Trimming stripped 4 bases from V and 6 bases from J, with 22 bases between. In germline, CDR1 is MNHNS, CDR2 SASEGT.

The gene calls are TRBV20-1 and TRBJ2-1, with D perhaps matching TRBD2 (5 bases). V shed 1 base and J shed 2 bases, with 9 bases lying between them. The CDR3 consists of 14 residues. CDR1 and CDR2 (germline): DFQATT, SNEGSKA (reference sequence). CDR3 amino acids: CSARAGLTYNEQFF. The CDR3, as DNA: TGCAGTGCTAGAGCGGGATTAACCTACAATGAGCAGTTCTTC.

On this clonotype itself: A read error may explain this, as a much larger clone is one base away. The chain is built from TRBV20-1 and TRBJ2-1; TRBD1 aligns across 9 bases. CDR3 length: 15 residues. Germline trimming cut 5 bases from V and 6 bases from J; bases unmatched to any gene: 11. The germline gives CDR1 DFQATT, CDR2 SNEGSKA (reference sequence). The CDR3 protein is CSAGYTGTGINEQFF. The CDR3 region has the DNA TGCAGTGCTGGTTATACCGGGACAGGGATCAATGAGCAGTTCTTC.

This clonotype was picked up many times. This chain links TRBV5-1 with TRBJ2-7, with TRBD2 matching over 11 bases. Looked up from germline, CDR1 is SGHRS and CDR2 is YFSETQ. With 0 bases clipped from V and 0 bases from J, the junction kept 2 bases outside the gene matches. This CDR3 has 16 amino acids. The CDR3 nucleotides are TGCGCCAGCAGCTTGGGACTAGCGGGGAGCTCCTACGAGCAGTACTTC. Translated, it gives CASSLGLAGSSYEQYF.